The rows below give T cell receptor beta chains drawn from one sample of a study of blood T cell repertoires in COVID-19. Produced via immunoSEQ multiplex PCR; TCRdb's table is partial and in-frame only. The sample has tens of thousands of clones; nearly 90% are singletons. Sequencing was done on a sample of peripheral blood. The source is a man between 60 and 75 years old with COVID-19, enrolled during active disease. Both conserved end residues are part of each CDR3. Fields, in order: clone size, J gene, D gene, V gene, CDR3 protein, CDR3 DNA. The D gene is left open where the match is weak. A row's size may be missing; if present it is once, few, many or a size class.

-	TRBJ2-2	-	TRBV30	CAWTPGGTGELFF	TGTGCCTGGACCCCCGGCGGAACCGGGGAGCTGTTTTTT
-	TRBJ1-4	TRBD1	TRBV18	CASGTGVGEKLFF	TGTGCCAGCGGAACAGGGGTCGGTGAAAAACTGTTTTTT
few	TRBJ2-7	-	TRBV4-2	CASSQGGLRGTSYEQYF	TGTGCCAGCAGCCAAGGAGGGCTCCGGGGGACCTCCTACGAGCAGTACTTC
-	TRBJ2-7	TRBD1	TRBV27	CASSFGTGAYEQYF	TGTGCCAGCAGTTTCGGGACAGGAGCTTACGAGCAGTACTTC
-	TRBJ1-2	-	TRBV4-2	CASSQDNRSLYGYTF	TGTGCCAGCAGCCAAGACAACAGGAGCCTATATGGCTACACCTTC
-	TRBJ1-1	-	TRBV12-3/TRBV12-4	CASSTYTEAFF	TGTGCCAGCAGTACATACACTGAAGCTTTCTTT
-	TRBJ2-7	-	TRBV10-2	CASSPGLWEQYF	TGCGCCAGCAGCCCCGGACTGTGGGAGCAGTACTTC
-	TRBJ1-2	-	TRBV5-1	CASSLAVQGSMEGYTF	TGCGCCAGCAGCTTGGCAGTGCAGGGTTCTATGGAAGGCTACACCTTC
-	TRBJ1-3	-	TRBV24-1	CATPSGNTIYF	TGTGCCACCCCCTCCGGAAACACCATATATTTT
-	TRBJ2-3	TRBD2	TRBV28	CASRTSGISTDTQYF	TGTGCCAGCAGAACTAGCGGGATTAGCACAGATACGCAGTATTTT
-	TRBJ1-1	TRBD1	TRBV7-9	CASRVSGQGTEAFF	TGTGCCAGCAGGGTTAGCGGACAGGGGACTGAAGCTTTCTTT
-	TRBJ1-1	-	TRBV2	CASSEGELNTEAFF	TGTGCCAGCAGTGAAGGGGAGTTGAACACTGAAGCTTTCTTT
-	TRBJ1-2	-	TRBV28	CASSPPGYGYTF	TGTGCCAGCAGTCCCCCGGGGTATGGCTACACCTTC
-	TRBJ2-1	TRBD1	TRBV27	CASSAGQGAYEQFF	TGTGCCAGCAGTGCTGGACAGGGGGCGTATGAGCAGTTCTTC
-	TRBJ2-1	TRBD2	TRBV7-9	CASTPSGHPYNEQFF	TGTGCCAGCACCCCTAGCGGGCATCCCTACAATGAGCAGTTCTTC
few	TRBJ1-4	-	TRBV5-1	CASSFGSQGNEKLFF	TGCGCCAGCAGCTTCGGGTCACAGGGTAATGAAAAACTGTTTTTT
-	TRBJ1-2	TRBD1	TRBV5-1	CASSLGTGANYGYTF	TGCGCCAGCAGCTTGGGGACAGGGGCAAACTATGGCTACACCTTC
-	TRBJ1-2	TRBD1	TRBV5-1	CASRDRQGGNYGYTF	TGCGCCAGCCGCGATCGACAGGGTGGCAACTATGGCTACACCTTC
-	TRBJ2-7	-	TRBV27	CASSYQSVRYF	TGTGCCAGCAGTTACCAATCCGTTAGGTACTTC
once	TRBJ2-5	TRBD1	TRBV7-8	CASSHRDRGQETQYF	TGTGCCAGCAGCCATCGCGACAGGGGACAAGAGACCCAGTACTTC
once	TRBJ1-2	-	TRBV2	CASLLSRGSDGYTF	TGTGCCAGCCTACTCTCCCGGGGAAGTGATGGCTACACCTTC
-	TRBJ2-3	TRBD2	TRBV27	CASSSLAEEAGDTQYF	TGTGCCAGCAGTTCACTAGCGGAGGAAGCGGGCGATACGCAGTATTTT
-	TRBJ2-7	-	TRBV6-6	CASSYSSGKEYEQYF	TGTGCCAGCAGTTACTCGTCAGGGAAGGAATACGAGCAGTACTTC
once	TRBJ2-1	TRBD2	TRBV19	CASNDPGGEQFF	TGTGCCAGTAATGACCCGGGGGGTGAGCAGTTCTTC
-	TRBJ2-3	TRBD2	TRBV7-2	CASSTRLAENTQYF	TGTGCCAGCAGCACCCGACTAGCGGAGAATACGCAGTATTTT
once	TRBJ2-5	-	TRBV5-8	CASSLGGNRAQYF	TGTGCCAGCAGCTTGGGAGGGAATAGGGCCCAGTACTTC
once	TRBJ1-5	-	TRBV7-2	CASSLQGYQPQHF	TGTGCCAGCAGCTTACAGGGTTATCAGCCCCAGCATTTT
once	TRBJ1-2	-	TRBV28	CASRETGRGGYTF	TGTGCCAGCAGAGAAACAGGGCGAGGTGGCTACACCTTC
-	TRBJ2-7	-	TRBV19	CASSTYRDIYAPPDLRVSYEQYF	TGTGCCAGTAGTACCTACCGGGACATCTACGCCCCACCCGACCTCAGAGTAAGCTACGAGCAGTACTTC
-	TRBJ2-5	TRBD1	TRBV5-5	CASSLGQGVETQYF	TGTGCCAGCAGCTTGGGCCAGGGGGTTGAGACCCAGTACTTC
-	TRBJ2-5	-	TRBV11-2	CASSLGRHSASQYF	TGTGCCAGCAGCTTAGGTCGCCATAGCGCTAGCCAGTACTTC
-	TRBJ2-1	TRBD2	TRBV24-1	CATRGLADDEQFF	TGTGCCACCAGAGGACTAGCTGACGATGAGCAGTTCTTC
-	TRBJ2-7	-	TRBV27	CASSLSGGRSWEQYF	TGTGCCAGCAGTTTATCGGGGGGGCGTTCGTGGGAGCAGTACTTC
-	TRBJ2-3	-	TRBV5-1	CASSLVGARTDTQYF	TGCGCCAGCAGCTTGGTAGGGGCGCGCACAGATACGCAGTATTTT
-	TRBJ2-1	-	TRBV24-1	CATSDWSGAAYNEQFF	TGTGCCACCAGTGATTGGTCAGGGGCGGCATACAATGAGCAGTTCTTC
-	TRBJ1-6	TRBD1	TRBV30	CAWTWTGGNSPLHF	TGTGCCTGGACGTGGACAGGGGGTAATTCACCCCTCCACTTT
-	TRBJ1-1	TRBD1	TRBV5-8	CASSLGLDRGAQAFF	TGTGCCAGCAGCTTGGGTTTGGACAGGGGAGCTCAAGCTTTCTTT
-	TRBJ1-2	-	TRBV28	CASSTRSGGGGVYGYTF	TGTGCCAGCAGTACTAGGAGCGGGGGCGGAGGGGTTTATGGCTACACCTTC
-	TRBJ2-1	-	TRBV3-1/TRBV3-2	CASSQRLNEQFF	TGTGCCAGCAGCCAGAGACTCAATGAGCAGTTCTTC
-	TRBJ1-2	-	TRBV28	CASRTTGRDNYGYTF	TGTGCCAGCAGAACGACAGGACGGGATAACTATGGCTACACCTTC
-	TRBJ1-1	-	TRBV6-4	CASSEGANTEAFF	TGTGCCAGCAGTGAGGGGGCGAACACTGAAGCTTTCTTT
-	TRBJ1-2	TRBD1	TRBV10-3	CAISGTGGTYGYTF	TGTGCCATCTCTGGGACAGGGGGGACCTATGGCTACACCTTC
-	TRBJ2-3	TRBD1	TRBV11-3	CASSLDRSGGLDTQYF	TGTGCCAGCAGCTTAGATAGGTCAGGGGGCCTGGATACGCAGTATTTT
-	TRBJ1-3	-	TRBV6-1	CASSEVFRAGGNTIYF	TGTGCCAGCAGTGAAGTATTCAGGGCGGGAGGAAACACCATATATTTT
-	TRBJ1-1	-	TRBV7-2	CASSPVSGRNTEAFF	TGTGCCAGCAGCCCCGTATCGGGGAGGAACACTGAAGCTTTCTTT
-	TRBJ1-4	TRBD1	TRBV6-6	CASSYGDRGGKLFF	TGTGCCAGCAGTTACGGGGACAGGGGGGGAAAACTGTTTTTT
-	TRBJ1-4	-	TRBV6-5	CASSLDSYDEKLFF	TGTGCCAGCAGCCTGGACAGCTATGATGAAAAACTGTTTTTT
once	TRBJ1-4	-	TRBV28	CASSLGSNNEKLFF	TGTGCCAGCAGTTTAGGCTCAAATAATGAAAAACTGTTTTTT
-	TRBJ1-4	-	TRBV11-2	CASSSTGGEKLFF	TGTGCCAGCAGCTCCACCGGGGGTGAAAAACTGTTTTTT
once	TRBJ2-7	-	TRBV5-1	CASSLTWTPPHEQYF	TGCGCCAGCAGCTTGACTTGGACACCGCCCCACGAGCAGTACTTC
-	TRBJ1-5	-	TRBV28	CASSFVTTSNQPQHF	TGTGCCAGCAGTTTCGTCACAACTAGCAATCAGCCCCAGCATTTT
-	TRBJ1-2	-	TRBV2	CASSDRVDYGYTF	TGTGCCAGCAGTGACAGGGTTGACTATGGCTACACCTTC
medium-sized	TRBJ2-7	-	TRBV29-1	CSAAYTGSSYEQYF	TGCAGCGCTGCCTACACAGGAAGCTCCTACGAGCAGTACTTC